This T cell receptor beta chain derives from a study of blood T cell repertoires in COVID-19 (dated by TCRdb to 2019 to 2021). As for the study more broadly: Samples covering the acute and convalescent phases of COVID-19 were provided by collaborators in the United States, Italy and Spain. Deeply sampled blood TCRbeta repertoires from subjects exposed to, actively infected with, or recovered from COVID-19 were included in the dataset. The prospective study material was composed of cDNA or gDNA derived from T cells, B-cell-depleted T cells, or PBMCs. The samples were drawn from two sources: the first 160 participants of the ongoing ImmuneRACE study, and 1,254 subjects contributed by 6 global collaborators. Where HLA class I and class II types were available, the types were taken from metadata supplied by the sample provider, not from assay-based typing. The repertoires were released in a freely available public database intended as a resource for research on the immune response to SARS-CoV-2. The sample metadata nearly always contained a de-identified subject ID, COVID-19 status, age in years and sex. The full study reports these points: The amount of clinical and demographic metadata varied by source and participant and was provided uncurated.

TCRbeta CDR3 regions were amplified from genomic DNA using the immunoSEQ Assay, a bias-controlled multiplex PCR. Processing in the source paper ran as follows. Within the assay, amplification of reference gene primers was used to estimate how many nucleated cells each sample contained. To quantify the absolute abundance of each unique TCRbeta CDR3 rearrangement, sequence reads were collapsed and filtered. Productive Simpson clonality was computed per sample as the square root of Simpson's diversity index over productive rearrangements. TCRdb holds this immuneACCESS table with in-frame rearrangements only. Some clones are missing; in checked studies, unresolved V genes explain under half, and the rest has no known cause. That table gives V, J and clone size, and the DNA gave D and trimming. The sample data list about 110,000 clones, and about 70% of these were observed just once. Clones ranked in the top ten supply 0.8% to 1% of the sample.

The V end loses 0 bases and the J end loses 0 bases, and a stretch of 14 bases separates them. The CDR3 runs 17 amino acids, cysteine and phenylalanine included. Only CDR3 DNA is held: 51 bases, read in frame from base 1. CDR1 SGHTA and CDR2 FQGNSA are derived from the germline V gene. Collaborating institutions collected whole blood in K2EDTA tubes following their own protocols. For TCRbeta analysis, collaborator samples were shipped as frozen whole blood, as isolated PBMCs, or as DNA extracted from either sample type. Points on this clone: Its antigen is unknown. Base-call qualities are not available, and no considerably larger clone is one nucleotide away.

Material for sequencing was peripheral blood. This sequence uses TRBV7-2 and TRBJ1-2; TRBD1 is a possible D gene, resting on 6 matching bases. The TCR comes from a human donor with acute or convalescent COVID-19. The donor label of this sample is uncertain. The encoded CDR3 is CASSLAQGQLTNYGYTF. The nucleotides read TGTGCCAGCAGCTTAGCGCAAGGACAGTTAACTAACTATGGCTACACCTTC.